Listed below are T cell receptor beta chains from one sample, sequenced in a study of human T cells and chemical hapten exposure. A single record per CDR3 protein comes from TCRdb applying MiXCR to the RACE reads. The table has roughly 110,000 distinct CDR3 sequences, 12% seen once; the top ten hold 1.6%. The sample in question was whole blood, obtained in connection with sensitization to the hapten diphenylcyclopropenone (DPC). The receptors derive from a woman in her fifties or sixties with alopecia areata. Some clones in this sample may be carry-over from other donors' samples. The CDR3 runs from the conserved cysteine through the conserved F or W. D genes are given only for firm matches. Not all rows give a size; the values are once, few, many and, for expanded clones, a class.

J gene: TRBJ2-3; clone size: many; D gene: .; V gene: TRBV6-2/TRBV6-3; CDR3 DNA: TGTGCCAGCAGAAAGGGTACAGATACGCAGTATTTT; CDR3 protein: CASRKGTDTQYF
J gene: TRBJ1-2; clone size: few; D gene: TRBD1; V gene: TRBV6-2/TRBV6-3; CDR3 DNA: TGTGCCAGCAGTTCCTTCTCCGCGGGACAGACCTATGGCTACACCTTC; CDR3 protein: CASSSFSAGQTYGYTF
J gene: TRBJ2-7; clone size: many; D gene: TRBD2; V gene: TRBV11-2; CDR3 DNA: TGTGCCAGCAGCCCAAGCGGGGGGGCCGGGTACGAGCAGTACTTC; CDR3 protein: CASSPSGGAGYEQYF
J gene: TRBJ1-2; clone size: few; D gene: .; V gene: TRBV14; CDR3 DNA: TGTGCCAGCAGCCAAGCTACGTCGGGCTTTTACTATGGCTACACCTTC; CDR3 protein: CASSQATSGFYYGYTF
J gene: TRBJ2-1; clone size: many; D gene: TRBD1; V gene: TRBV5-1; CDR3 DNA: TGCGCCAGCAGGGGGAACAGGGGCGGCAATGAGCAGTTCTTC; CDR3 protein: CASRGNRGGNEQFF
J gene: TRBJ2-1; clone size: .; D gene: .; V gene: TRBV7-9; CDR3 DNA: TGTGCCAGCAGACCCACTTTTGGGGGCTCGGGTGAGCAGTTCTTC; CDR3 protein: CASRPTFGGSGEQFF
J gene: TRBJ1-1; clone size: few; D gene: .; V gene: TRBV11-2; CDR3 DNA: TGTGCCAGCAGCTTTTCCCGGGGCAACCCTGAAGCTTTCTTT; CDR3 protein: CASSFSRGNPEAFF
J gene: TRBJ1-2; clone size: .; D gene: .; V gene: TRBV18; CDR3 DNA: TGTGCCAGCTCATTGCAGACTAACTATGGCTACACCTTC; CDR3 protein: CASSLQTNYGYTF
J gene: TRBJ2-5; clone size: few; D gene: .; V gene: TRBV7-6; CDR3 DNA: TGTGCCAGCAGCTTAGGAAGCACGGTTACTGTGACCCAGTACTTC; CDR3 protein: CASSLGSTVTVTQYF
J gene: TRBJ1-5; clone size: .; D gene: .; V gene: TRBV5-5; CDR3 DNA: TGTGCCAGCAGCCTAATCCCGGGACTTAGCAATCAGCCCCAGCATTTT; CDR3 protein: CASSLIPGLSNQPQHF
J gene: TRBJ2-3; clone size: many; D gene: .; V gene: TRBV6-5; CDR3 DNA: TGTGCCAGCAGGCCCTCTCCCGGGTTTAGCACAGATACGCAGTATTTT; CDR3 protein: CASRPSPGFSTDTQYF
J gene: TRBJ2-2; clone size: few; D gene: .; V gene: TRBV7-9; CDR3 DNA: TGTGCCAGCAGCTTATCGGGTCCCGGGGAGCTGTTTTTT; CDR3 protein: CASSLSGPGELFF
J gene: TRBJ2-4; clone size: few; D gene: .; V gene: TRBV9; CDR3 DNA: TGTGCCAGCAGCCCGAGACTAGAAGGGAAAAACATTCAGTACTTC; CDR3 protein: CASSPRLEGKNIQYF
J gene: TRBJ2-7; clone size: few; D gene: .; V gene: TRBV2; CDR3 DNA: TGTGCCAGCAGTGAAATGGGACCTAGCGACGAGCAGTACTTC; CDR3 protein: CASSEMGPSDEQYF
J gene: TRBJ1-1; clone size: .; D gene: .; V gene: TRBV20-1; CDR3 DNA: TGCAGTGCCTTACAGGGCCTATACACTGAAGCTTTCTTT; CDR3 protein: CSALQGLYTEAFF
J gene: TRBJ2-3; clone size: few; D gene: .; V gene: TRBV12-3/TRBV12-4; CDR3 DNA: TGTGCCAGCAGAAAAGAGGGACAAACTAGCACAGATACGCAGTATTTT; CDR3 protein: CASRKEGQTSTDTQYF
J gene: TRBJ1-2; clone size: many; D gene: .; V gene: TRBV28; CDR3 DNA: TGTGCCAGCAGCTACAGGAACTATGGCTACACCTTC; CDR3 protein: CASSYRNYGYTF
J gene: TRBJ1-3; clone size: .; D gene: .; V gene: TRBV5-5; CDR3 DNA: TGTGCCAGCAGCTTGGGGGTTACCTCTGGAAACACCATATATTTT; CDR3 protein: CASSLGVTSGNTIYF
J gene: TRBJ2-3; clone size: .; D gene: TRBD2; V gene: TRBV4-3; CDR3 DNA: TGCGCCAGCAGCCAAGATCCCGCTAGCGGGGTTGCAGATACGCAGTATTTT; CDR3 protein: CASSQDPASGVADTQYF
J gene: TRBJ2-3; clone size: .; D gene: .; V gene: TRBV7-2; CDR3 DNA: TGTGCCAGCAGCTTAGCGGCAATCTCCACAGATACGCAGTATTTT; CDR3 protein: CASSLAAISTDTQYF
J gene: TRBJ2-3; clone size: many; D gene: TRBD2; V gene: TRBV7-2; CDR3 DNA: TGTGCCAGCAGCTTAGCGCAGCTAGCGGCCTCTAGCACAGATACGCAGTATTTT; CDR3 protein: CASSLAQLAASSTDTQYF
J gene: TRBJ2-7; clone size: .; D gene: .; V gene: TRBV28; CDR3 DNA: TGTGCCATCGAGGACAGTCACTACGAGCAGTACTTC; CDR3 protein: CAIEDSHYEQYF
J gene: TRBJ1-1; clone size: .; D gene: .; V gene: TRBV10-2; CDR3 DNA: TGCGCCAGCACTCAGGGGTGGGCTGAAGCTTTCTTT; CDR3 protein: CASTQGWAEAFF
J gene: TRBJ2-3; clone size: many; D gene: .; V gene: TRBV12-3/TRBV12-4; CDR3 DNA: TGTGCCAGCAGAGGTGGGGGGACTGCCACAGATACGCAGTATTTT; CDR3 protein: CASRGGGTATDTQYF
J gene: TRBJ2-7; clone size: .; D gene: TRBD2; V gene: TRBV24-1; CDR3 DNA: TGTGCCACCAGTGAGGGGACTAGCGGGAACTACGAGCAGTACTTC; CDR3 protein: CATSEGTSGNYEQYF
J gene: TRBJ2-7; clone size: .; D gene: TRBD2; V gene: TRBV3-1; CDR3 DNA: TGTGCCAGCAGCCCAGGGATGACTAAGGCCAGCGGGAGGGCCCGGTACGAGCAGTACTTC; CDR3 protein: CASSPGMTKASGRARYEQYF
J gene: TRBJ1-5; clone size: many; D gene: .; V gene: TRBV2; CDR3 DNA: TGTGCCAGCCTCGGGATCGCTCAGCCCCAGCATTTT; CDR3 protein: CASLGIAQPQHF
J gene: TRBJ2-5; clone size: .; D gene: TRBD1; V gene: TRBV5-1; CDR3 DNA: TGCGCCAGCAGCATAGGGACAGGGCTTCAAGAGACCCAGTACTTC; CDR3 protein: CASSIGTGLQETQYF
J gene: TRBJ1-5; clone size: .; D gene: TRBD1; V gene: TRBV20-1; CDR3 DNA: TGCAGTGCTAGTCCGACCGGGACAGGGTTTGGCAATCAGCCCCAGCATTTT; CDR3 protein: CSASPTGTGFGNQPQHF
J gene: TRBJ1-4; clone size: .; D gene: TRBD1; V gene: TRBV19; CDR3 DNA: TGTGCCACCGCTGACAGGGGACCTGAAAAACTGTTTTTT; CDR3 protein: CATADRGPEKLFF
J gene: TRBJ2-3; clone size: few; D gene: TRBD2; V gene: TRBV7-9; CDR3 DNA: TGTGCCAGCAGCCTCGGGGAGGGAAGAGGAGATACGCAGTATTTT; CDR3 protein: CASSLGEGRGDTQYF
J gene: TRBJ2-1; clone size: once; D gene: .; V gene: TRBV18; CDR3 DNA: TGTGCCAGCTCACCTCCCCTCAATGAGCAGTTCTTC; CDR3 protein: CASSPPLNEQFF
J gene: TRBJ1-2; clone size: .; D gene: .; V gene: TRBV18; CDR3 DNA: TGTGCCAGCTCTGCCTCGCAGGACTATGGCTACACCTTC; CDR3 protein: CASSASQDYGYTF
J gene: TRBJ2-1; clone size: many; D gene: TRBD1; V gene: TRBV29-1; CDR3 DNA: TGCAGCGTTGAAGGACAGGGAACCTACAATGAGCAGTTCTTC; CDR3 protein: CSVEGQGTYNEQFF
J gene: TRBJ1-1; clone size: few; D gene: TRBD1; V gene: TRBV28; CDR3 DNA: TGTGCCAGCAGATCTGGACAGGGTTGGGACACTGAAGCTTTCTTT; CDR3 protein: CASRSGQGWDTEAFF
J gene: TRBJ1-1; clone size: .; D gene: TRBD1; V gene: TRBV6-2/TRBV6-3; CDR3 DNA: TGTGCCAGCAGTTACACCAAAGACAGGGGAGCTTTCTTT; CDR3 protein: CASSYTKDRGAFF
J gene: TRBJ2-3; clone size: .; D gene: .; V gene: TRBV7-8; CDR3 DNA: TGTGCCAGCACCCTTAGTGGCAAAGGAGGAGATACGCAGTATTTT; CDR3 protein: CASTLSGKGGDTQYF
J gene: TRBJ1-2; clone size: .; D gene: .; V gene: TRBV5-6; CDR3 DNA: TGTGCCAGCAGCTTGGCTGTGTCGCGGGTCGACAAAGGCGGCTACACCTTC; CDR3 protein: CASSLAVSRVDKGGYTF
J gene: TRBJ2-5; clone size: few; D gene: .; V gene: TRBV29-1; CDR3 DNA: TGCAGCGAGTCGGGTCTCCTCTGGGAGACCCAGTACTTC; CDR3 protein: CSESGLLWETQYF
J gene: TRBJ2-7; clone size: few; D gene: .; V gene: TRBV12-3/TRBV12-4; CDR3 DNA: TGTGCCAGCAGTTTGGGGCCTAGCCTCTACGAGCAGTACTTC; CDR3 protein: CASSLGPSLYEQYF
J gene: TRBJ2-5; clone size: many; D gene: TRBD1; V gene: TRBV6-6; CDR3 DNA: TGTGCCAGCAGGAACACAGGGGAAGAGACCCAGTACTTC; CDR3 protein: CASRNTGEETQYF
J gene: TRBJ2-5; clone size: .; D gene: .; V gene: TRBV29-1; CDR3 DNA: TGCAGCGTTGAAGAGCCTCACGGAAACAACCAAGAGACCCAGTACTTC; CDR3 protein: CSVEEPHGNNQETQYF
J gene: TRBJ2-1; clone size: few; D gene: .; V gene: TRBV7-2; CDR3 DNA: TGTGCCAGCAGCCTGGGTAATTCCAATGAGCAGTTCTTC; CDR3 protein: CASSLGNSNEQFF
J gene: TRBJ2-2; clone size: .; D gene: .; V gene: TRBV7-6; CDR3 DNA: TGTGCCAGCAGGGCAGGGAACCTCCGGGAGCTGTTTTTT; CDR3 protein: CASRAGNLRELFF
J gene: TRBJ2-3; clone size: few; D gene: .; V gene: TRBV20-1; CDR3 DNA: TGCAGTGCTAGAGTATGGCTCTCCGGCACTTCTAGCACAGATACGCAGTATTTT; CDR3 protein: CSARVWLSGTSSTDTQYF
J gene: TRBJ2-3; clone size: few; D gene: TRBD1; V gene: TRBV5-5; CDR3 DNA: TGTGCCAGCAGCAGCACCGGGACAGTCAGCACAGATACGCAGTATTTT; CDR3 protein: CASSSTGTVSTDTQYF
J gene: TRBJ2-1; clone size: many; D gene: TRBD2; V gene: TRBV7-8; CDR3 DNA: TGTGCCAGCAGCTTAGACGACAGGGGACTAGCGGGAAGCAATGAGCAGTTCTTC; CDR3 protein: CASSLDDRGLAGSNEQFF
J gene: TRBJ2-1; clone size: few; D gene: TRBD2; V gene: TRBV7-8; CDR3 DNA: TGTGCCAGCAGCCGCACTAGCGCGTCCTACAATGAGCAGTTCTTC; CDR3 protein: CASSRTSASYNEQFF
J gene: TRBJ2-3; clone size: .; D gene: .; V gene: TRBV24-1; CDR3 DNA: TGTGCCACCAGTGAAATGACTAGGGGAAGCACAGATACGCAGTATTTT; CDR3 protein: CATSEMTRGSTDTQYF
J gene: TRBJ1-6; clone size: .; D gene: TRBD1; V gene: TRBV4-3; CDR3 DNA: TGCGCCAGCAGCCTTACCACGGGACAGGGGCGATCACCCCTCCACTTT; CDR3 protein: CASSLTTGQGRSPLHF
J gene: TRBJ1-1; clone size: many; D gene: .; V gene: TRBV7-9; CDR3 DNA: TGTGCCAGCAGCTTAGCGTCTGGACAGACTGAAGCTTTCTTT; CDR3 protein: CASSLASGQTEAFF